The clone carrying this T cell receptor beta chain has a count of ten or more. Its antigen is unknown. The sample is drawn from a study of CD8+CD57+ T cells in acquired aplastic anemia. Study in general: Sorted CD4+ and CD8+ cells yielded 3.2 ug of DNA on average.

The CDR3 extends over 14 amino acids. V was clipped by 5 bases and J by 10 bases; unmatched bases: 12. CDR1 DFQATT and CDR2 SNEGSKA come from the germline V gene (reference sequence). In patients chosen for sequencing, flow cytometry had shown CD8+CD57+ cell expansion. Patients, without exception, had severe acquired aplastic anemia. Untreated patients provided the blood samples, with no therapy given before sampling. Study-wide results and caveats: Overlapping CD8+ CDR3 repertoires of patients and controls contained 25 to 35 shared sequences.

The template for TCR beta VDJ and CDR3 sequence profiling was genomic DNA. TCRdb analysed the reads with MiXCR anew, one entry per CDR3 protein. The sample yields more than 150,000 distinct CDR3 sequences, around 50% seen once. The source of this sequence is a human donor with aplastic anemia. The sequencing input was sorted CD4+, CD8+, or CD8+CD57+ T cells (not recorded which) from PBMCs. The chain links TRBV20-1 to TRBJ2-1, with 9 bases identical to TRBD2. The CDR3 here is CSAVRTSGLEEQFF. CDR3 bases: TGCAGTGCTGTAAGAACTAGCGGGTTAGAGGAGCAGTTCTTC.